The entry below gives a single T cell receptor beta chain sequence along with its context. The data stem from a study of blood T cell repertoires in COVID-19. Study in general: Samples came from the United States, Italy and Spain, spanning acute and convalescent COVID-19. The cDNA or gDNA used as material had been derived from T cells, B-cell-depleted T cells, or PBMCs.

Profiling relied on immunoSEQ multiplex PCR, and the TCRdb table lists in-frame clones only, not all of them. The sample shows approximately 150,000 clones, approximately 85% of them seen only once. Germline CDR1 and CDR2: MDHEN and SYDVKM. This CDR3 comprises 15 residues. The V end was cut by 2 bases, the J end by 0 bases, with 8 bases between. The sequencing sample was made of peripheral blood. This clonotype originated in a human donor with acute or convalescent COVID-19. The donor label of this sample is uncertain. The chain joins TRBV28 to TRBJ1-5; the D gene is possibly TRBD1 (5 bases). CDR3 sequence reads: CASSLGANSNQPQHF. The CDR3, as DNA: TGTGCCAGCAGTTTAGGGGCAAATAGCAATCAGCCCCAGCATTTT.